A single TCR beta chain is shown here with its context. In the source study's methods: The assay estimated nucleated cells by amplifying reference gene primers. The table came from immunoSEQ multiplex PCR; TCRdb's copy has only in-frame clones and leaves some out. That table supplies the V and J calls and clone size; D and trimming were determined from the DNA. The table shows about 240,000 clones, with approximately 85% occurring only once. The sample comes from a study of blood T cell repertoires in COVID-19. Across the study: Sample material is recorded as cDNA or gDNA derived from T cells, B-cell-depleted T cells, or PBMCs.

Germline CDR1 SGHAT, CDR2 FQNNGV. This CDR3 region has 11 residues. The germline V and J ends were trimmed by 4 bases and 3 bases, with 4 bases remaining between them. This TCR was sampled from a man between 45 and 60 years old with COVID-19, enrolled during active disease. Input material: peripheral blood. The V gene is TRBV11-2, the J gene TRBJ2-7; D is undetermined. CDR3 loop: CASSSLYEQYF. The CDR3 DNA is TGTGCCAGCAGCTCACTCTACGAGCAGTACTTC.